This record covers a single T cell receptor (beta chain). The data originate from a study of blood T cell repertoires in COVID-19. In the source study's methods: The assay estimated nucleated cells by amplifying reference gene primers. This table comes from immunoSEQ multiplex PCR, and its TCRdb copy is limited to in-frame clones, with some not included. The D gene and trimming were derived from the DNA, and the V and J assignments and clone size from that table. The table records a few hundred thousand clones, approximately 80% of them present only once. This receptor was identified in a man younger than 40 with acute COVID-19. Material: PBMCs or T cells enriched from blood (not recorded which).

The CDR3 loop is CACLSPRTGGGYTQYF. CDR3 DNA sequence: TGTGCCTGCCTCTCTCCCCGTACAGGGGGCGGGTATACGCAGTATTTT. The V call is TRBV30, the J call TRBJ2-3; 9 bases are a match to TRBD1. V dropped 6 bases and J dropped 7; count of bases not matched to a gene: 17. The CDR3 covers 16 residues. Germline loops: CDR1 GTSNPN, CDR2 SVGIG (reference sequence).